This T cell receptor beta chain was retrieved from a study of blood T cells in healthy people across ages. A second 7 to 11 cycle PCR used barcoded and J-beta primers. Each cDNA molecule was tagged by a template-switch adaptor that had 12 random nucleotides. Every sample gave at least 3 million paired-end reads containing CDR3. One entry per CDR3 protein results from TCRdb running MiXCR on the 5' RACE reads. The data contain more than 1.4 million distinct CDR3 sequences, around 42% of them seen just once; the ten biggest clones take up 7.9%. Findings and limits, study-wide: The fall in TCR beta diversity per million T cells was roughly linear with age. There were more naive CD4+ cells and higher diversity in long-lived donors than in aged donors.

Trimming left V 6 bases short and J 0 bases short, with 15 bases between. Germline V gene data show CDR1 as SEHNR and CDR2 as FQNEAQ (reference sequence). The CDR3 consists of 15 residues. This clonotype was detected once. No antigen is known for it. The source is a woman younger than 35 in good health. Material for sequencing was blood. This chain uses TRBV7-9 with TRBJ2-7; the D is unclear. The CDR3 sequence is CASSRTAPTSYEQYF. The CDR3 nucleotides read TGTGCCAGCAGTCGTACGGCCCCTACCTCCTACGAGCAGTACTTC.